This T cell receptor (beta chain) was captured in a study of cytomegalovirus exposure and HLA in healthy donors. The germline gives CDR1 MDHEN, CDR2 SYDVKM. The CDR3 covers 17 residues. The V end was cut by 5 bases, the J end by 1 base, with 18 bases between. Comments on this clone: Its antigen is still unknown.

Primers: 60 Vbeta forward and 13 Jbeta reverse. The assay was immunoSEQ multiplex PCR, and TCRdb's table has in-frame clones only and misses some. In the table there are roughly 140,000 clones, about 75% of which are singletons. Findings and caveats of the study: A later analysis found common viral pathogens apparently linked to several of the most significant clusters. The authors later linked a missense DCLRE1C variant to TCR beta V- and J-gene trimming.

This TCR was sampled from a man between 18 and 35 years old in good health and CMV-seronegative. The chain joins TRBV28 to TRBJ2-1, with a possible D match to TRBD2 (5 bases). The sequencing sample was made of PBMCs. The CDR3 sequence: CASSHQVSSWSYNEQFF. The CDR3 DNA is TGTGCCAGCAGTCATCAGGTTTCTAGCTGGTCCTACAATGAGCAGTTCTTC.